This passage covers 13 T cell receptor beta chains from one sample sequenced in a study of PD-L1 blockade in urothelial cancer (dated by TCRdb to 2016 to 2017). Per the publication, the time point label means: pretreatment peripheral blood. Libraries were made using the immunoSEQ multiplex PCR assay. The table was pulled from immuneACCESS by TCRdb, which kept in-frame rearrangements only. Such tables lose some clones; where checked, under half of the loss comes from unresolved V genes, and the rest has no known cause. A total of 32,000 or so clones appear in this sample, about 87% of them only once. The ten biggest clones cover around 16% of the sample. Sample: PBMCs, taken around atezolizumab (anti-PD-L1) treatment. Receptor source: a man in his sixties with urothelial cancer.

The genes are TRBV5-5 and TRBJ2-1; possibly TRBD1 for D (6 bases). From germline, CDR1 is SGHKS and CDR2 YYEKEE (reference sequence). Trimming pared 1 base from V and 7 bases from J, leaving 6 bases between. This CDR3 comprises 12 residues. CDR3 sequence reads: CASSLQGNEQFF. The CDR3 DNA reads as TGTGCCAGCAGCTTGCAGGGGAATGAGCAGTTCTTC.

The table lists this clone with a count of one. The chain links TRBV15 to TRBJ1-1, with a tentative D call TRBD1 (6 bases). The CDR3 has 16 amino acids. The ends were cut back, 0 bases at V and 11 bases at J, with 22 bases in the middle. Per germline, CDR1 LNHNV and CDR2 YYDKDF (reference sequence). CDR3 sequence: CATSRDRGWGQGDAFF. The CDR3 region has the DNA TGTGCCACCAGCAGAGATAGGGGGTGGGGGCAGGGTGACGCTTTCTTT. Full variable domain (rest looked up from reference TRBV15 and TRBJ1-1): DAMVIQNPRYQVTQFGKPVTLSCSQTLNHNVMYWYQQKSSQAPKLLFHYYDKDFNNEADTPDNFQSRRPNTSFCFLDIRSPGLGDTAMYLCATSRDRGWGQGDAFFGQGTRLTVV.

The chain employs TRBV6-7 and TRBJ2-5; D might be TRBD1 (5 bases). Being an ORF, TRBV6-7 has a function that is uncertain. Trimming shortened V by 6 bases and J by 2 bases, and 16 bases separated the two germline ends. This CDR3 is built from 15 residues. Here the CDR3 DNA reads TGTGCCAGCAGCCCCCTGGGGCGGTGGCAAGAGACCCAGTACTTC. Protein sequence: CASSPLGRWQETQYF.

CDR3: CASSSPGQSEGYTF. The CDR3 DNA is TGCGCCAGCAGCTCTCCGGGACAGTCTGAAGGCTACACCTTC. The chain joins TRBV5-1 to TRBJ1-2; 7 bases are shared with TRBD1. V dropped 3 bases and J dropped 8; count of bases not matched to a gene: 10. The CDR3 totals 14 residues. Germline CDR1 and CDR2: SGHRS and YFSETQ.

The table lists this clone with a count of one. The chain uses TRBV6-1 and TRBJ2-2, with D uncertain. The CDR3 covers 16 residues. Germline V lookup: CDR1 MNHNS, CDR2 SASEGT. Deletions cut 2 bases from V and 6 bases from J, with 16 bases between. The CDR3, as DNA: TGTGCCAGCAGTGAAAGTCTGGGTTTCGAGGCCGGGGAGCTGTTTTTT. Encoded protein: CASSESLGFEAGELFF.

The chain joins TRBV7-9 to TRBJ1-4, with 10 bases that match TRBD1. The ends lost 2 bases at V and 8 bases at J; junction bases unmatched: 5. Germline values: CDR1 SEHNR, CDR2 FQNEAQ (reference sequence). This CDR3 region has 15 residues. DNA of the CDR3: TGTGCCAGCAGCTTATATGGACAGGGGGGAGAAAAACTGTTTTTT. It yields the protein CASSLYGQGGEKLFF.

The chain joins TRBV7-2 to TRBJ2-3; the D gene is possibly TRBD2 (5 bases). The CDR3 sequence is 16 residues long. Germline CDR1 and CDR2: SGHTA and FQGNSA. V was pared by 4 bases and J by 3 bases, with 17 bases between. CDR3 coding DNA: TGTGCCAGCAGCTCAAGGATACGGACTTCAACAGATACGCAGTATTTT. This codes for CASSSRIRTSTDTQYF. Complete variable domain (other parts from reference TRBV7-2 and TRBJ2-3): GAGVSQSPSNKVTEKGKDVELRCDPISGHTALYWYRQSLGQGLEFLIYFQGNSAPDKSGLPSDRFSAERTGGSVSTLTIQRTQQEDSAVYLCASSSRIRTSTDTQYFGPGTRLTVL.

As to this clone: The sample holds other DNA sequences that translate to the same CDR3. V is TRBV15 and J is TRBJ2-7; possibly TRBD1 for D (5 bases). Deletions cut 3 bases from V and 4 bases from J, with 10 bases between. The CDR3 is 13 amino acids. The germline gives CDR1 LNHNV, CDR2 YYDKDF (reference sequence). The chain's CDR3 is CATSRDKGYEQYF. The CDR3 coding sequence is TGTGCCACCAGCAGGGATAAGGGGTACGAGCAGTACTTC. Together with reference TRBV15 and TRBJ2-7, the CDR3 gives the full variable domain: DAMVIQNPRYQVTQFGKPVTLSCSQTLNHNVMYWYQQKSSQAPKLLFHYYDKDFNNEADTPDNFQSRRPNTSFCFLDIRSPGLGDTAMYLCATSRDKGYEQYFGPGTRLTVT.

The V and J genes are TRBV6-5 and TRBJ2-7; a weak D match, TRBD2 (5 bases). The CDR3 loop spans 13 amino acids. V lost 6 bases and J lost 9, with 18 bases in between. The germline CDR1 and CDR2 sequences are MNHEY and SVGAGI. CDR3 in DNA: TGTGCCAGCAGATTCGCCCTAGACGGACTGCAGTACTTC. The encoded protein is CASRFALDGLQYF.

Judged by abundance, this clone is medium-sized. The V and J genes are TRBV10-1 and TRBJ1-1; unclear D gene. Germline V CDR1 and CDR2: WNHNN, SYGVQD (reference sequence). CDR3 length: 13 residues. V was cut by 6 bases and J by 11 bases, with 19 bases left in between. The chain's CDR3 is CASRAGVLGPAFF. DNA of the CDR3: TGCGCCAGCAGGGCGGGTGTTCTAGGGCCGGCTTTCTTT.

This clone has just one count. Germline is not matched at one junction end, which may reflect a read error. The V and J genes are TRBV11-2 and TRBJ2-7; D is undetermined. The CDR3 has 14 amino acids. Per germline, CDR1 SGHAT and CDR2 FQNNGV. CDR3 nucleotides: TGTGCCAGCAGCTTAGACCTCCCCTCCGACGAGCAGTACTTC. Protein: CASSLDLPSDEQYF.

The chain combines TRBV6-1 with TRBJ1-4; D call uncertain. CDR3 size: 13 residues. Trimming removed 8 bases at V and 7 bases at J, with 14 bases between. The germline V gene encodes CDR1 MNHNS and CDR2 SASEGT. The CDR3 here is CASGSGSGEKLFF. The CDR3 region has the DNA TGTGCCAGCGGCAGTGGCAGTGGTGAAAAACTGTTTTTT.

The CDR3 reads CASSSTKAGGGAEQFF. CDR3 DNA: TGTGCCAGCAGTTCCACAAAAGCGGGAGGGGGCGCTGAGCAGTTCTTC. V and J are TRBV27 and TRBJ2-1, with 10 nucleotides matching TRBD2. This CDR3 contains 16 residues. V gave up 4 bases and J gave up 9 bases; unmatched junction bases: 12. Per germline, CDR1 MNHEY and CDR2 SMNVEV (reference sequence).